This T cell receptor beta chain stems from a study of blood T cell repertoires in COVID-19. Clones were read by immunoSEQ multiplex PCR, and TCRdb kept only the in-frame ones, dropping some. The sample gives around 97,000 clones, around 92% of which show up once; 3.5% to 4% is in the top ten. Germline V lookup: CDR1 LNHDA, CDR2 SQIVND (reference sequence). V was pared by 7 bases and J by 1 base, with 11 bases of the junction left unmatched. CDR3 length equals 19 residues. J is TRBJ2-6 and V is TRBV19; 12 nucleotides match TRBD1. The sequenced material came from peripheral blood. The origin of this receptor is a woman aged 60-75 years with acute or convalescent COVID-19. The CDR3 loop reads CASIGRRDRGQSGANVLTF. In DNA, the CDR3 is TGTGCCAGTATTGGACGTCGGGACAGGGGGCAATCTGGGGCCAACGTCCTGACTTTC. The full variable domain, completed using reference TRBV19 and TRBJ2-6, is DGGITQSPKYLFRKEGQNVTLSCEQNLNHDAMYWYRQDPGQGLRLIYYSQIVNDFQKGDIAEGYSVSREKKESFPLTVTSAQKNPTAFYLCASIGRRDRGQSGANVLTFGAGSRLTVL.